The 28 T cell receptor beta chains presented below share a single source sample, sequenced in a study of blood T cell repertoires in COVID-19. Some clones are missing from TCRdb's copy, which holds only in-frame ones; the method was immunoSEQ multiplex PCR. The data contain about 190,000 clones, roughly 80% of them singletons. Sequenced: peripheral blood. The receptor set was obtained from a woman aged 45-59 years with acute or convalescent COVID-19.

The chain combines TRBV19 with TRBJ2-7; TRBD2 is a possible D gene (5 bases). CDR1 LNHDA and CDR2 SQIVND come from the germline V gene (reference sequence). The germline V and J ends were trimmed by 3 bases and 2 bases, with 5 bases remaining between them. CDR3 length: 12 residues. CDR3 bases: TGTGCCAGTAGTATCGGGACCTACGAGCAGTACTTC. The encoded protein is CASSIGTYEQYF.

The rearrangement uses TRBV6-5 and TRBJ2-1, with D tentatively TRBD2 (7 bases). The V end lost 1 base, the J end lost 6 bases, and 13 bases lay between the germline ends. There are 15 residues in the CDR3. CDR1 is MNHEY and CDR2 is SVGAGI in the germline V gene. The CDR3 DNA sequence: TGTGCCAGCAGTTACTTCCTCGGGGGGCGCAATGAGCAGTTCTTC. Translating gives CASSYFLGGRNEQFF.

This chain links TRBV19 with TRBJ2-1; TRBD2 aligns across 10 bases. Germline V lookup: CDR1 LNHDA, CDR2 SQIVND (reference sequence). V shed 10 bases and J 6 bases; nucleotides not matched to a gene: 6. This CDR3 is built from 13 residues. This CDR3 reads CATRLAGGNEQFF. In DNA, the CDR3 is TGTGCCACGCGACTAGCGGGTGGCAATGAGCAGTTCTTC.

The chain links TRBV5-1 to TRBJ2-2; TRBD2 matches at 15 bases. This CDR3 has 18 residues. The V gene's germline CDR1 is SGHRS and CDR2 YFSETQ. V lost 4 bases, J lost 4 bases, and 8 bases stayed unmatched. The CDR3 loop is CASSPGLAGGLTTGELFF. The CDR3 DNA reads as TGCGCCAGCAGCCCCGGACTAGCGGGGGGGCTTACCACCGGGGAGCTGTTTTTT.

The chain employs TRBV6-5 and TRBJ2-5, with D possibly being TRBD2 (5 bases). The germline V and J ends were trimmed by 6 bases and 2 bases, with 13 bases remaining between them. The CDR3 contains 14 residues. Germline lookup yields CDR1 MNHEY and CDR2 SVGAGI. CDR3 bases: TGTGCCAGCAGGGCCGGAGGTCGGCAAGAGACCCAGTACTTC. Amino acid sequence: CASRAGGRQETQYF.

The V and J genes are TRBV6-4 and TRBJ1-1; a possible D gene is TRBD1 (5 bases). Per germline, CDR1 MRHNA and CDR2 SNTAGT. The CDR3 runs 15 residues. V was pared by 6 bases and J by 2 bases, with 16 bases between. The CDR3 reads CASRRGATGNTEAFF. CDR3 coding DNA: TGTGCCAGCAGGCGGGGCGCCACAGGTAACACTGAAGCTTTCTTT.

The J gene is TRBJ2-1, the V gene TRBV5-6; 9 bases agree with TRBD1. Germline V gives CDR1 SGHDT, CDR2 YYEEEE. Trimming took 3 bases from V and 3 from J; bases not matched to a gene: 10. The CDR3 sequence is 17 residues long. The CDR3 sequence is CASSSPAGTGIYNEQFF. The CDR3 nucleotides read TGTGCCAGCAGCTCGCCAGCCGGGACAGGGATCTACAATGAGCAGTTCTTC. The full variable domain, in which reference TRBV5-6 and TRBJ2-1 provide the parts outside the CDR3, is DAGVTQSPTHLIKTRGQQVTLRCSPKSGHDTVSWYQQALGQGPQFIFQYYEEEERQRGNFPDRFSGHQFPNYSSELNVNALLLGDSALYLCASSSPAGTGIYNEQFFGPGTRLTVL.

V and J are TRBV3-1 (or the pseudogene TRBV3-2) and TRBJ1-2; 10 nucleotides align to TRBD1. The V gene end was trimmed by 3 bases and the J gene end by 6 bases; junction bases not matched to a gene: 1. CDR3 size: 13 residues. Germline V CDR1 and CDR2: LGHDT, YNNKEL (reference sequence). Written as DNA, the CDR3 is TGTGCCAGCAGCCAGGGGACAGGGGATGGCTACACCTTC. Its protein is CASSQGTGDGYTF.

This chain uses TRBV6-2 or TRBV6-3 with TRBJ2-3; 14 nucleotides match TRBD2. Trimming at V came to 6 bases and at J to 8 bases, leaving 13 bases not matched to a gene. CDR1 is MNHEY, CDR2 SVGEGT, per germline. This CDR3 contains 17 residues. CDR3 sequence: CASSRDRLAGGPGTQYF. The CDR3 region has the DNA TGTGCCAGCAGCCGAGACCGACTAGCGGGAGGGCCTGGTACGCAGTATTTT.

This chain uses TRBV3-1 (or the pseudogene TRBV3-2) with TRBJ1-1; no firm D call. This CDR3 spans 15 amino acids. Trimming stripped 0 bases from V and 6 bases from J, with 14 bases between. CDR1 and CDR2 from the germline V gene are LGHDT and YNNKEL (reference sequence). CDR3 residues: CASSQDRITGSEAFF. Here the CDR3 DNA reads TGTGCCAGCAGCCAAGATCGAATTACGGGGTCTGAAGCTTTCTTT.

The V call is TRBV11-3, the J call TRBJ1-2; no firm D call. V was trimmed by 0 bases and J by 4 bases, leaving 12 bases between them. The CDR3 runs 15 residues. In germline, CDR1 is SGHNT, CDR2 YENEEA. Written as DNA, the CDR3 is TGTGCCAGCAGCTTAGAGCCGGGTACAAGCTATGGCTACACCTTC. Residues: CASSLEPGTSYGYTF.

This chain uses TRBV3-1 (or the pseudogene TRBV3-2) with TRBJ2-1, with TRBD2 identical over 9 bases. CDR3 length: 15 amino acids. Germline loops: CDR1 LGHDT, CDR2 YNNKEL (reference sequence). J gave up 7 bases and V 4 bases, and 8 bases lay outside the gene matches. CDR3 region: CASSRTSVVQNEQFF. The CDR3 DNA is TGTGCCAGCAGCCGGACTAGCGTGGTCCAAAATGAGCAGTTCTTC.

This chain uses TRBV7-6 with TRBJ2-7; TRBD1 aligns across 7 bases. Germline V CDR1 and CDR2: SGHVS, FNYEAQ. The length of the CDR3 is 14 residues. Unmatched junction bases numbered 6, after V lost 5 bases and J lost 2 bases. The CDR3 loop is CASSPRGQAYEQYF. The DNA of the CDR3 is TGTGCCAGCAGCCCCCGAGGACAGGCCTACGAGCAGTACTTC.

This sequence joins TRBV28 and TRBJ1-1; 11 positions agree with TRBD1. The V gene end was trimmed by 5 bases and the J gene end by 4 bases; junction bases not matched to a gene: 3. The CDR3 consists of 14 residues. CDR1 is MDHEN and CDR2 is SYDVKM in the germline V gene. The CDR3 bases are TGTGCCAGCAGTCCCGGACAGGGGGCCACTGAAGCTTTCTTT. Protein sequence: CASSPGQGATEAFF.

Notes on this clone: Different DNA sequences within this sample yield the same CDR3. V usage is TRBV7-2 and J usage is TRBJ2-2, with 8 nucleotides matching TRBD1. The CDR3 totals 15 residues. V shed 7 bases, J shed 5 bases, and the junction held 9 bases outside the gene matches. Germline lookup yields CDR1 SGHTA and CDR2 FQGNSA. CDR3 sequence reads: CASIPGGAVTGELFF. The CDR3, as DNA: TGTGCCAGCATTCCAGGGGGCGCGGTTACCGGGGAGCTGTTTTTT.

The chain carries TRBV20-1 and TRBJ2-2; 7 nucleotides match TRBD1. The junction had 1 base not matched to a gene; V was cut back by 3 bases and J by 3 bases. CDR1 and CDR2 from the germline V gene are DFQATT and SNEGSKA (reference sequence). CDR3 length equals 13 residues. The CDR3 nucleotides are TGCAGTGCTAGTGACAGGGACACCGGGGAGCTGTTTTTT. The encoded protein is CSASDRDTGELFF.

This chain connects TRBV4-3 to TRBJ2-3; 7 positions match TRBD1. Trimming at V came to 2 bases and at J to 0 bases, leaving 14 bases not matched to a gene. CDR1 and CDR2 (germline): LGHNA, YSLEER. The CDR3 totals 19 residues. The CDR3 DNA is TGCGCCAGCAGCCAACGATCTCCTAACAGGGGACGTAGCACAGATACGCAGTATTTT. Translating gives CASSQRSPNRGRSTDTQYF.

This chain links TRBV19 with TRBJ2-7, with D maybe TRBD1 (6 bases). CDR1 is LNHDA, CDR2 SQIVND, per germline (reference sequence). The CDR3 covers 14 residues. Trimming removed 4 bases from V and 2 bases from J, with 12 bases in between. In DNA, the CDR3 is TGTGCCAGTAGTACACGCCCAGGGGCCTACGAGCAGTACTTC. Its protein product is CASSTRPGAYEQYF.

The V and J genes are TRBV27 and TRBJ2-1, with 11 bases that match TRBD2. This CDR3 comprises 18 residues. CDR1 MNHEY and CDR2 SMNVEV come from the germline V gene (reference sequence). V trimming: 2 bases; J trimming: 0 bases; junction bases outside the gene matches: 6. The DNA for the CDR3 is TGTGCCAGCAGTTTAGTCTCTAGCGGGAGGAGCTCCTACAATGAGCAGTTCTTC. Translated, it gives CASSLVSSGRSSYNEQFF.

This clone was seen once. The chain joins TRBV4-1 to TRBJ1-1; possibly TRBD1 for D (5 bases). Deletions cut 1 base from V and 0 bases from J, with 9 bases between. The CDR3 consists of 15 residues. In germline, CDR1 is MGHRA, CDR2 YSYEKL. CDR3 sequence: CASSQGPGMNTEAFF. DNA for the CDR3: TGCGCCAGCAGCCAAGGTCCAGGGATGAACACTGAAGCTTTCTTT.

The CDR3 DNA reads TGTGCCACCAGCGGGCAGGGGAACACTGAAGCTTTCTTT. Its translation is CATSGQGNTEAFF. The chain employs TRBV24-1 and TRBJ1-1; D might be TRBD1 (5 bases). The length of the CDR3 is 13 residues. The V gene lost 7 bases and the J gene lost 1 base, with 9 bases spanning the gap. Germline-derived CDR1 and CDR2 are KGHDR and SFDVKD.

DNA of the CDR3: TGTGCCAGCAGCTCCACGGTGACAGGGTTCGACTACGAGCAGTACTTC. Residues: CASSSTVTGFDYEQYF. V usage is TRBV5-6 and J usage is TRBJ2-7, with 7 bases identical to TRBD1. Germline V gives CDR1 SGHDT, CDR2 YYEEEE. The CDR3 is made up of 16 amino acids. V gave up 3 bases and J gave up 3 bases; unmatched junction bases: 12.

This clone was detected a few times. This chain joins TRBV27 and TRBJ1-2; the match to TRBD1 covers 7 bases. The CDR3 totals 12 residues. Germline V gene sequence: CDR1 MNHEY, CDR2 SMNVEV (reference sequence). After removal of 6 bases from V and 4 bases from J, the junction contained 2 bases not matched to a gene. The CDR3 DNA reads TGTGCCAGCAGGGACAGGATCTATGGCTACACCTTC. Its protein product is CASRDRIYGYTF.

This clone was detected a few times. At one boundary the junction diverges from the germline segment, which might be a read error. The chain uses TRBV7-8 and TRBJ2-7; 7 positions agree with TRBD1. The CDR3 is made up of 16 amino acids. CDR1 is SGHVS, CDR2 FQNEAQ, per germline. Here the CDR3 reads CASSLWEQGLSHEQYF. CDR3 DNA sequence: TGTGCCAGCAGCTTATGGGAACAGGGGCTCTCCCACGAGCAGTACTTC.

The gene calls are TRBV5-4 and TRBJ2-2, with D possibly being TRBD1 (6 bases). This CDR3 comprises 15 residues. Trimming took 2 bases from V and 7 from J, leaving 15 bases between them. Germline V CDR1 and CDR2: SGHNT, YYREEE (reference sequence). The CDR3 sequence: CASSLPQGLGGELFF. CDR3 coding DNA: TGTGCCAGCAGCTTACCACAGGGTTTAGGCGGGGAGCTGTTTTTT.

The chain recombines TRBV6-6 with TRBJ1-1; tentatively, D is TRBD1 (5 bases). The CDR3 has 15 amino acids. In germline, CDR1 is MNHNY, CDR2 SVGAGI (reference sequence). With 5 bases removed from V and 1 base from J, the gap between germline ends came to 14 bases. DNA for the CDR3: TGTGCCAGCAGTCTAGAACTCACAGGGAACACTGAAGCTTTCTTT. Its translation: CASSLELTGNTEAFF.

The gene calls are TRBV5-1 and TRBJ1-2; 9 bases match TRBD1. The J segment lost 7 bases and the V segment lost 4 bases, leaving 14 bases of the junction unmatched. The germline V gene has CDR1 SGHRS and CDR2 YFSETQ. This CDR3 has 16 amino acids. CDR3 loop: CASSAGQGFLLLGYTF. The CDR3 nucleotides read TGCGCCAGCAGCGCGGGACAGGGCTTCTTACTTCTTGGCTACACCTTC.

This chain connects TRBV27 to TRBJ2-2; D possibly corresponds to TRBD2 (6 bases). The CDR3 runs to 14 residues. Trimming removed 2 bases at V and 3 bases at J, with 7 bases between. Germline V gene sequence: CDR1 MNHEY, CDR2 SMNVEV (reference sequence). The CDR3 protein is CASSLREDTGELFF. The CDR3, as DNA: TGTGCCAGCAGTTTAAGGGAGGACACCGGGGAGCTGTTTTTT.